A selection of T cell receptor beta chains follows, all from one sample in a study of OX40 agonist ivuxolimab in advanced cancers. Using immunoSEQ multiplex PCR, the repertoire was profiled, and TCRdb retains in-frame clones only, with some absent. The table includes around 64,000 clones, 87% detected once. This sample comprised CD4+ or CD8+ T cells sorted from blood, obtained in a trial of the OX40 agonist ivuxolimab. Source of these receptors: an adult with an advanced solid tumor such as melanoma, head and neck, liver or kidney cancer. The CDR3 runs from the conserved cysteine through the conserved F or W. The D gene is left open where the match is weak. Expanded clones get a size class; other rows say once, few or many, or leave the size out.

TRBJ2-2,TRBV11-2,NA,few,CASSQAGPLNTGELFF,TGTGCCAGCAGCCAGGCCGGACCTCTTAACACCGGGGAGCTGTTTTTT
TRBJ2-3,TRBV6-6,NA,NA,CASSILASTDTQYF,TGTGCCAGCAGTATCCTGGCTAGCACAGATACGCAGTATTTT
TRBJ1-2,TRBV7-9,NA,once,CASSSTRNGYTF,TGTGCCAGCAGCTCGACGCGGAATGGCTACACCTTC
TRBJ2-3,TRBV29-1,NA,NA,CSVRLRSTDTQYF,TGCAGCGTCCGACTAAGGAGCACAGATACGCAGTATTTT
TRBJ2-1,TRBV28,TRBD2,NA,CASRAGGSYNEQFF,TGTGCCAGCCGGGCGGGAGGGTCCTACAATGAGCAGTTCTTC
TRBJ2-7,TRBV27,NA,NA,CASSFYSSRAYEQYF,TGTGCCAGCAGTTTTTATTCCAGTCGCGCCTACGAGCAGTACTTC
TRBJ1-1,TRBV5-1,NA,NA,CASSLGHGNTEAFF,TGCGCCAGCAGCTTGGGACACGGGAACACTGAAGCTTTCTTT
TRBJ2-1,TRBV27,TRBD2,NA,CASSLSGTSGYNEQFF,TGTGCCAGCAGTTTATCGGGGACTAGCGGATACAATGAGCAGTTCTTC
TRBJ2-5,TRBV7-2,NA,NA,CASSPTRIQETQYF,TGTGCCAGCAGCCCTACTAGAATTCAAGAGACCCAGTACTTC
TRBJ1-1,TRBV19,NA,many,CASSIDVGLGAFF,TGTGCCAGTAGTATAGACGTCGGCCTTGGAGCTTTCTTT
TRBJ2-5,TRBV18,NA,NA,CASSRDRGVSETQYF,TGTGCCAGCTCGCGGGATCGGGGCGTCAGCGAGACCCAGTACTTC
TRBJ2-7,TRBV5-1,TRBD1,NA,CASSRDRGAYEQYF,TGCGCCAGCAGCAGGGACAGGGGCGCCTACGAGCAGTACTTC
TRBJ2-7,TRBV4-1,NA,few,CASSQDPNYEQYF,TGCGCCAGCAGCCAAGATCCCAACTACGAGCAGTACTTC
TRBJ2-3,TRBV7-9,TRBD2,NA,CASSLDVAGPSTDTQYF,TGTGCCAGCAGCTTAGACGTAGCGGGACCCAGCACAGATACGCAGTATTTT